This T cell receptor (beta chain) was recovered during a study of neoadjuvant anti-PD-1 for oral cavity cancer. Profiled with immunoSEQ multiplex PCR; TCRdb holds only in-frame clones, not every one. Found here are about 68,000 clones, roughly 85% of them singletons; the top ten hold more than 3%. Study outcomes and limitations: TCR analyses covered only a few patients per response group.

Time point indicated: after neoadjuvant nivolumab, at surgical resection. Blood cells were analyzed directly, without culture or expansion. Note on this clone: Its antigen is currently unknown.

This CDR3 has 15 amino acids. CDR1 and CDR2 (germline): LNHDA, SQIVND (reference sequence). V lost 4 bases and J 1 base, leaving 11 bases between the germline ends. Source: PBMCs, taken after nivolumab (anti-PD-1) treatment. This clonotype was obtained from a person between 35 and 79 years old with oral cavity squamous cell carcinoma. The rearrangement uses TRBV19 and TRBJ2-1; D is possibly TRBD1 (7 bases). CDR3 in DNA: TGTGCCAGTAGTAGGGCAGGGGGGTCCTACAATGAGCAGTTCTTC. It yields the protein CASSRAGGSYNEQFF.